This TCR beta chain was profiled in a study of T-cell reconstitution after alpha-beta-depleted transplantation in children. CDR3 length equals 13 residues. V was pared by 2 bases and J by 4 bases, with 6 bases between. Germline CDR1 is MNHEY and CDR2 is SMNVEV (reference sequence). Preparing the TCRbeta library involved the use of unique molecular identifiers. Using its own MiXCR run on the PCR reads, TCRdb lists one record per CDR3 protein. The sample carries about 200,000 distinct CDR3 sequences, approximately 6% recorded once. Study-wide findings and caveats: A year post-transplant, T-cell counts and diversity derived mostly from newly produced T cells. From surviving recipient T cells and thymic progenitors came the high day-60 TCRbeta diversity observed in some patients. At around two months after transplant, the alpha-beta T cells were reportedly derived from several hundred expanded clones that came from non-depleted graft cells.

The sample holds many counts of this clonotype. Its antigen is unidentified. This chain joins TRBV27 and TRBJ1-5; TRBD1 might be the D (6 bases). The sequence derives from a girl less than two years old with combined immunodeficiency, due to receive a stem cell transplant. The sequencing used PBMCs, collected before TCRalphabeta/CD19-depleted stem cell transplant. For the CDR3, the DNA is TGTGCCAGCAGTTTACAGGGGAATCAGCCCCAGCATTTT. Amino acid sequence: CASSLQGNQPQHF.